This is a list of T cell receptor beta chains from one sample in a study of cytomegalovirus exposure and HLA in healthy donors. Repertoires were generated with immunoSEQ multiplex PCR, while TCRdb's copy carries only in-frame clones and drops some. The sample yields 120,000 to 150,000 clones, about 90% seen once. The sequenced material came from PBMCs. Receptors were obtained from a woman aged 18 to 35 in good health and CMV-seropositive. Each CDR3 is given with its conserved first and last residue. Each record gives: clone size, V gene, D gene, J gene, CDR3 DNA, CDR3 protein. A D gene is named only where the DNA matches it firmly. Clone size is shown for a subset of rows, as once, few, many or a class of expanded clone.

>-|TRBV28|-|TRBJ1-6
TGTGCTTCCCTTCGGGACAATAATTCACCCCTCCACTTT
CASLRDNNSPLHF
>once|TRBV7-6|TRBD1|TRBJ1-1
TGTGCCAGCAGCTTAAGAACAGGGGTCGGGATGAACACTGAAGCTTTCTTT
CASSLRTGVGMNTEAFF
>-|TRBV7-2|TRBD1|TRBJ2-1
TGTGCCAGCAGCTGGACAGGGAGCTCCTACAATGAGCAGTTCTTC
CASSWTGSSYNEQFF
>-|TRBV27|TRBD2|TRBJ2-7
TGTGCCAGCAGCAGACTAGCGGGGGACGAGCAGTACTTC
CASSRLAGDEQYF
>-|TRBV2|TRBD1|TRBJ2-7
TGTGCCAGCAGTGGTAGTGCAGGGGGTGGTTACGAGCAGTACTTC
CASSGSAGGGYEQYF
>-|TRBV2|-|TRBJ2-1
TGTGCCAGCAGTGGTCAGTCCTACAATGAGCAGTTCTTC
CASSGQSYNEQFF
>-|TRBV4-2|TRBD1|TRBJ1-1
TGTGCCAGCAGCCAAGGGCCGGGACAGGCAAACACTGAAGCTTTCTTT
CASSQGPGQANTEAFF
>-|TRBV7-2|-|TRBJ2-7
TGTGCCAGCAGCACTAGGGATCGGCCTTACGAGCAGTACTTC
CASSTRDRPYEQYF
>once|TRBV9|-|TRBJ2-3
TGTGCCAGCAGCGTAGCGTCGGGGGCAGATACGCAGTATTTT
CASSVASGADTQYF
>once|TRBV19|TRBD1|TRBJ2-2
TGTGCCAGTAGTCCAGGGGACAGAATCTACACCGGGGAGCTGTTTTTT
CASSPGDRIYTGELFF
>-|TRBV27|TRBD1|TRBJ2-5
TGTGCCAGCAGCCGGGGACAGGGGGGAGTAGAGACCCAGTACTTC
CASSRGQGGVETQYF
>-|TRBV5-4|TRBD1|TRBJ1-2
TGTGCCAGCAGTTTTGGAGGGACAGGACCCGGGGGTGGCTACACCTTC
CASSFGGTGPGGGYTF
>-|TRBV15|TRBD2|TRBJ2-2
TGTGCCGCGCGGACTAGCGGGAACACCGGGGAGCTGTTTTTT
CAARTSGNTGELFF
>once|TRBV7-2|TRBD2|TRBJ2-1
TGTGCCAGCAGCTTAAGGACTAGCGGGATCAGATCCTACAATGAGCAGTTCTTC
CASSLRTSGIRSYNEQFF
>many|TRBV9|-|TRBJ2-2
TGTGCCAGCAGCGGAAGAGGAGTTAGCGGGAACACCGGGGAGCTGTTTTTT
CASSGRGVSGNTGELFF
>-|TRBV19|-|TRBJ2-7
TGTGCCAGTAGTATGAGGGACTGGGAGCAGTACTTC
CASSMRDWEQYF
>-|TRBV4-1|-|TRBJ2-7
TGCGCCAGCAGCTTAACTAGTTCTCCTTTCTACGAGCAGTACTTC
CASSLTSSPFYEQYF
>-|TRBV12-5|-|TRBJ1-4
TGTGCTAGTGGTTTGGCCCATGACAGTCTCCCACAAGAAAAACTGTTTTTT
CASGLAHDSLPQEKLFF
>-|TRBV19|TRBD1|TRBJ1-5
TGTGCCAGTAGTACCGGACAGGGGTTGGGTCAGCCCCAGCATTTT
CASSTGQGLGQPQHF
>once|TRBV2|TRBD1|TRBJ2-7
TGTGCCAGCAGTGGGGGACAGGGCGTCTACGAGCAGTACTTC
CASSGGQGVYEQYF
>-|TRBV5-4|-|TRBJ2-2
TGTGCCAGCAGCCCTATCACTAGCACCACCGGGGAGCTGTTTTTT
CASSPITSTTGELFF
>-|TRBV7-9|TRBD1|TRBJ1-2
TGTGCCAGCAGCTTATTGGGACAGGGGATGGATGGCTACACCTTC
CASSLLGQGMDGYTF
>-|TRBV4-1|-|TRBJ1-1
TGCGCCAGCAGCCTCGGATTAAGACGTCAGGCCGGTGAAGCTTTCTTT
CASSLGLRRQAGEAFF
>-|TRBV30|-|TRBJ2-7
TGTGCCTGGAGTGTTCCCTGGGGAAGGGGATACGAGCAGTACTTC
CAWSVPWGRGYEQYF
>-|TRBV6-1|TRBD1|TRBJ1-4
TGTGCCAGCAGTGTGGGACAGGGTGAAAAACTGTTTTTT
CASSVGQGEKLFF
>-|TRBV6-5|TRBD1|TRBJ2-6
TGTGCCAGCAGTGTACAGGGGTACGGGGCCAACGTCCTGACTTTC
CASSVQGYGANVLTF
>-|TRBV2|-|TRBJ2-3
TGTGCCAGCAGGCGGGGTCCAGATACGCAGTATTTT
CASRRGPDTQYF
>few|TRBV9|TRBD2|TRBJ2-7
TGTGCCAGCAGCGCGACTAGCGGACCCTACGAGCAGTACTTC
CASSATSGPYEQYF
>few|TRBV6-1|-|TRBJ1-6
TGTGCCAGCAGTGAAGTAGGGGTCTATAATTCACCCCTCCACTTT
CASSEVGVYNSPLHF
>once|TRBV7-2|-|TRBJ2-5
TGTGCCAGCAGCCCGACGCGACTAGAAGAGACCCAGTACTTC
CASSPTRLEETQYF
>-|TRBV6-4|TRBD1|TRBJ2-1
TGTGCCAGCAGTCGCACAGGGGATAATGAGCAGTTCTTC
CASSRTGDNEQFF
>few|TRBV7-9|-|TRBJ2-1
TGTGCCAGCAGCTTCCGGGATGAGCAGTTCTTC
CASSFRDEQFF
>-|TRBV5-4|-|TRBJ1-1
TGTGCCAGCAGCCGACAGGAATTCTGGGCTTTCTTT
CASSRQEFWAFF
>-|TRBV30|-|TRBJ1-1
TGTGCCTGGAGCGCTAGGAAGGAAGCTTTCTTT
CAWSARKEAFF
>-|TRBV6-6|-|TRBJ1-1
TGTGCCAGCAGTTTTTTCACAGCAGGGAACACTGAAGCTTTCTTT
CASSFFTAGNTEAFF
>once|TRBV28|-|TRBJ1-1
TGTGCCAGCAGTTTCGGGGGGGTAGGAACTGAAGCTTTCTTT
CASSFGGVGTEAFF
>-|TRBV30|-|TRBJ1-3
TGTGCCTGGAGTGGGGGGCCAGGAAACACCATATATTTT
CAWSGGPGNTIYF
>-|TRBV7-2|TRBD1|TRBJ1-5
TGTGCCAGCAGCTTATTGGGGACAGGGAGCAATCAGCCCCAGCATTTT
CASSLLGTGSNQPQHF
>-|TRBV29-1|-|TRBJ2-7
TGCAGCGTAGAAGCCGACGCCGGGGAGCAGTACTTC
CSVEADAGEQYF
>-|TRBV28|TRBD2|TRBJ2-3
TGTGCCAGCAGTTTAGCCCTAGCGGGGACCCCAGCAGATACGCAGTATTTT
CASSLALAGTPADTQYF
>-|TRBV6-5|-|TRBJ1-3
TGTGCCAGCAGTTACTCGGTCACTCCCTCTGGAAACACCATATATTTT
CASSYSVTPSGNTIYF
>few|TRBV14|-|TRBJ1-2
TGTGCCAGCAGCCAGTCAGGGATCCATGGCTACACCTTC
CASSQSGIHGYTF
>-|TRBV19|-|TRBJ1-2
TGTGCCAGTAGATCAGGGACACGTGGAGGCTACACCTTC
CASRSGTRGGYTF
>-|TRBV28|-|TRBJ2-5
TGTGCCAGCACCTTGAGGGCCTCGGGAGAGACCCAGTACTTC
CASTLRASGETQYF
>-|TRBV2|TRBD2|TRBJ2-3
TGTGCCAGCAGTGATCCGGGGGAGGGAGATACGCAGTATTTT
CASSDPGEGDTQYF
>once|TRBV7-2|-|TRBJ1-5
TGTGCCAGCAGCTTGGGCACGGCTCAGCCCCAGCATTTT
CASSLGTAQPQHF
>once|TRBV7-9|TRBD1|TRBJ1-5
TGTGCCAGCAGCCAAACAGGGGACAATCAGCCCCAGCATTTT
CASSQTGDNQPQHF
>-|TRBV10-3|-|TRBJ1-3
TGTGCCATCGCGCTGAGCTCTGGAAACACCATATATTTT
CAIALSSGNTIYF
>-|TRBV11-3|-|TRBJ2-1
TGTGCCAGCAGCTTAGTGTATGGCCGAACGAATGAGCAGTTCTTC
CASSLVYGRTNEQFF
>-|TRBV29-1|TRBD1|TRBJ1-6
TGCAGCGCCCGGGACAGGGTTGGTTCACCCCTCCACTTT
CSARDRVGSPLHF
>-|TRBV2|-|TRBJ2-7
TGTGCCAGCACTAGGGACTCTTCCTACGAGCAGTACTTC
CASTRDSSYEQYF
>-|TRBV4-3|-|TRBJ1-2
TGCGCCAGCAGCCAAGATAGGGGTTCTAACTATGGCTACACCTTC
CASSQDRGSNYGYTF
>-|TRBV5-4|-|TRBJ1-1
TGTGCCAGCAGCGAGAATGGGAGGAACACTGAAGCTTTCTTT
CASSENGRNTEAFF